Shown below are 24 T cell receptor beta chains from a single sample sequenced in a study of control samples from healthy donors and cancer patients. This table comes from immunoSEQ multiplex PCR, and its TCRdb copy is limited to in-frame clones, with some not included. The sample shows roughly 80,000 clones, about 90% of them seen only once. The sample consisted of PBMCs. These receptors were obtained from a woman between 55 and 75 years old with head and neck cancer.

The DNA of the CDR3 is TGCGCCACCTCACCGTTTAGCTCTGGGGCCAACGTCCTGACTTTC. Residues: CATSPFSSGANVLTF. The V gene is TRBV5-1, the J gene TRBJ2-6; D is unclear. V shed 9 bases and J shed 0 bases, with 13 bases lying between them. The CDR3 is made up of 15 amino acids. In germline, CDR1 is SGHRS, CDR2 YFSETQ.

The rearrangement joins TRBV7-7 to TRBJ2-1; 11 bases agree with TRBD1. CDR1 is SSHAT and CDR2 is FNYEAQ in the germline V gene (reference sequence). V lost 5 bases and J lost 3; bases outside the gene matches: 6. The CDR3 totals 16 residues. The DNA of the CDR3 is TGTGCCAGCAGCCTCGCCGGGACAGGGGGCTACAATGAGCAGTTCTTC. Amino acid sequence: CASSLAGTGGYNEQFF.

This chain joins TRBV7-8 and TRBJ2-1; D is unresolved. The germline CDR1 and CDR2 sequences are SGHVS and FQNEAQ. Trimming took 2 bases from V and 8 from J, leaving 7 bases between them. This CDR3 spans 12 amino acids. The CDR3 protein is CASSLLGYEQFF. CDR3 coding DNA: TGTGCCAGCAGCTTACTAGGGTATGAGCAGTTCTTC.

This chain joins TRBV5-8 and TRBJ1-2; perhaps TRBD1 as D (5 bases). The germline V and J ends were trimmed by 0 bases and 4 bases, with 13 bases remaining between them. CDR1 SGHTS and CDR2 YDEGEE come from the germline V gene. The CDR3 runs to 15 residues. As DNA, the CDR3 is TGTGCCAGCAGCTTGGCGGGGGGAGGCAGCTATGGCTACACCTTC. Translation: CASSLAGGGSYGYTF.

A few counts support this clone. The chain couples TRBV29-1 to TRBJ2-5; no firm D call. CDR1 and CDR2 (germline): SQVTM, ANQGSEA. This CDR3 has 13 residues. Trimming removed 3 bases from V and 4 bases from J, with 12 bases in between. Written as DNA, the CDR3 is TGCAGCGTTGAGTCAGTGGCTCGAGAGACCCAGTACTTC. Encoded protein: CSVESVARETQYF.

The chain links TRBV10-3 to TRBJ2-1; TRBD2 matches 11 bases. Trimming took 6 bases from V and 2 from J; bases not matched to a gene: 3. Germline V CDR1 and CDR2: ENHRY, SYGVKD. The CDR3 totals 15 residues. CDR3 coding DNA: TGTGCCATCAGGCAGGGACTAGCGGCCTACAATGAGCAGTTCTTC. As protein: CAIRQGLAAYNEQFF.

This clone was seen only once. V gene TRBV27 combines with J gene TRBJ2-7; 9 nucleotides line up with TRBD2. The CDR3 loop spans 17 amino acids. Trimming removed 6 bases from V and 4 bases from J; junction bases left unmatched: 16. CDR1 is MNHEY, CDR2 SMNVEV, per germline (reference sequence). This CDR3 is CASRPHGVAGVPYEQYF. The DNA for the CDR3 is TGTGCCAGCAGGCCCCACGGGGTAGCGGGAGTCCCGTACGAGCAGTACTTC.

For the CDR3, the DNA is TGTGCCAGTAGTATATTCCCGCTGCTAGCGGGAGAGCCCTTCACAGATACGCAGTATTTT. It codes for CASSIFPLLAGEPFTDTQYF. The chain combines TRBV19 with TRBJ2-3, with 10 nucleotides matching TRBD2. Per germline, CDR1 LNHDA and CDR2 SQIVND (reference sequence). The ends lost 2 bases at V and 2 bases at J; junction bases unmatched: 16. The CDR3 is 20 residues long.

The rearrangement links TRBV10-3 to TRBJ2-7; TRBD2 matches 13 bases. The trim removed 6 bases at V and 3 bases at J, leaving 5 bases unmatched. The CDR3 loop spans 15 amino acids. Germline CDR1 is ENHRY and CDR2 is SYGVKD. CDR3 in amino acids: CAIRPGLAGDYEQYF. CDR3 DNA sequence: TGTGCCATCAGACCCGGACTAGCGGGAGACTACGAGCAGTACTTC.

Written as DNA, the CDR3 is TGTGCCAGCCGCCCCTTGCGAGGGCGCAGTGGGGCCGGGGAGCTGTTTTTT. Translation gives CASRPLRGRSGAGELFF. The V gene is TRBV7-9, the J gene TRBJ2-2; a weak D match, TRBD2 (5 bases). In germline, CDR1 is SEHNR, CDR2 FQNEAQ (reference sequence). The CDR3 loop spans 17 amino acids. Trimming shortened V by 8 bases and J by 6 bases, and 25 bases separated the two germline ends. The full variable domain, with the rest looked up from reference TRBV7-9 and TRBJ2-2, is DTGVSQNPRHKITKRGQNVTFRCDPISEHNRLYWYRQTLGQGPEFLTYFQNEAQLEKSRLLSDRFSAERPKGSFSTLEIQRTEQGDSAMYLCASRPLRGRSGAGELFFGEGSRLTVL.

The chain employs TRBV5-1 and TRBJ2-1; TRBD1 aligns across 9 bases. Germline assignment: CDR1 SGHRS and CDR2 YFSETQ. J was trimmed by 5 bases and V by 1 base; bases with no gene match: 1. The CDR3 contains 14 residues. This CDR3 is CASSLRQGDNEQFF. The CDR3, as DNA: TGCGCCAGCAGCTTGAGACAGGGGGACAATGAGCAGTTCTTC.

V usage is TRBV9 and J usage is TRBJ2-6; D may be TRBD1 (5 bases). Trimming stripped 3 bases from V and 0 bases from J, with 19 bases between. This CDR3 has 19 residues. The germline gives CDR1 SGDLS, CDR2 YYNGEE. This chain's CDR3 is CASSEIRRGGTSGANVLTF. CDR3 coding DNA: TGTGCCAGCAGCGAAATCCGAAGGGGCGGAACCTCTGGGGCCAACGTCCTGACTTTC. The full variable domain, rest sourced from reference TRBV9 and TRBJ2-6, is DSGVTQTPKHLITATGQRVTLRCSPRSGDLSVYWYQQSLDQGLQFLIQYYNGEERAKGNILERFSAQQFPDLHSELNLSSLELGDSALYFCASSEIRRGGTSGANVLTFGAGSRLTVL.

Here the CDR3 reads CAWNRDAQDTQYF. CDR3 nucleotides: TGTGCCTGGAACCGGGACGCGCAGGATACGCAGTATTTT. The rearrangement links TRBV30 to TRBJ2-3; D may match TRBD1 or TRBD2 (5 bases each). The CDR3 is 13 residues long. Germline V gives CDR1 GTSNPN, CDR2 SVGIG (reference sequence). V lost 4 bases and J lost 6, with 14 bases in between.

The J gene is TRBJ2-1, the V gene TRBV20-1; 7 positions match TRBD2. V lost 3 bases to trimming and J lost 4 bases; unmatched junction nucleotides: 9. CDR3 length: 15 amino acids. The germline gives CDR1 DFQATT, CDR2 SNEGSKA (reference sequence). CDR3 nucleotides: TGCAGTGCTAGTGCGGGAGCGATAGAATACAATGAGCAGTTCTTC. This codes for CSASAGAIEYNEQFF.

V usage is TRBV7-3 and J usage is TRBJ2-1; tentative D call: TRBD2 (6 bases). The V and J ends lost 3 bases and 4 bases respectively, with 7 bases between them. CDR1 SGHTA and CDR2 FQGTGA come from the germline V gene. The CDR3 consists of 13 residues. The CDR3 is CASSLGTYNEQFF. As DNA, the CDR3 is TGTGCCAGCAGCTTGGGGACTTACAATGAGCAGTTCTTC.

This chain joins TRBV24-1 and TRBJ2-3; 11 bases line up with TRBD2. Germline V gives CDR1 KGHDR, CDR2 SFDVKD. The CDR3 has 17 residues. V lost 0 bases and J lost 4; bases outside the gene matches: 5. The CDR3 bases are TGTGCCACCAGTGATTTGCCTATAGCGGGAGGGGCAGATACGCAGTATTTT. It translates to CATSDLPIAGGADTQYF.

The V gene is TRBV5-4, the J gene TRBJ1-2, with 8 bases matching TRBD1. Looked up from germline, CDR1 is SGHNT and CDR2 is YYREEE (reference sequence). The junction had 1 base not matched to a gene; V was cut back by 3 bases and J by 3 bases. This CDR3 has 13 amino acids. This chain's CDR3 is CASSSQGDYGYTF. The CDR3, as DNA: TGTGCCAGCAGCTCACAGGGGGACTATGGCTACACCTTC.

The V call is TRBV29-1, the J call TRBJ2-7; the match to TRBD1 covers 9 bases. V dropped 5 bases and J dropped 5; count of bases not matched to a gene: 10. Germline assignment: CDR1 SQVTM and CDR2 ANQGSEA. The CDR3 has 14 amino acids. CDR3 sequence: CSVRTGTGINEQYF. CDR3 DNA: TGCAGCGTTAGAACCGGGACAGGGATCAACGAGCAGTACTTC.

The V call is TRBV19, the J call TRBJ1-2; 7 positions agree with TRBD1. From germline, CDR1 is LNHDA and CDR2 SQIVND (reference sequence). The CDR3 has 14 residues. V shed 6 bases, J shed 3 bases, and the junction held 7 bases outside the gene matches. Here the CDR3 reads CASRARDSYYGYTF. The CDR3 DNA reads TGTGCCAGTAGGGCCCGGGACAGCTACTATGGCTACACCTTC.

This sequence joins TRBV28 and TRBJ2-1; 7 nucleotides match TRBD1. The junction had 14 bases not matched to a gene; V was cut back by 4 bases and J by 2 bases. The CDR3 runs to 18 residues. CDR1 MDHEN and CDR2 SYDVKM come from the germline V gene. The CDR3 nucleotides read TGTGCCAGCAGTTCTGTCCAAAATAGACAGGGACCCTACAATGAGCAGTTCTTC. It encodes CASSSVQNRQGPYNEQFF.

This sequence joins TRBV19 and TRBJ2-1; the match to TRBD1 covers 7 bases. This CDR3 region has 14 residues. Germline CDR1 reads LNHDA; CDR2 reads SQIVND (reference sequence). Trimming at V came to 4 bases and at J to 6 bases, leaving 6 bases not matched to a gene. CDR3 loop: CASSTSGQFNEQFF. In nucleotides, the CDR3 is TGTGCCAGTAGTACCTCGGGACAGTTCAATGAGCAGTTCTTC.

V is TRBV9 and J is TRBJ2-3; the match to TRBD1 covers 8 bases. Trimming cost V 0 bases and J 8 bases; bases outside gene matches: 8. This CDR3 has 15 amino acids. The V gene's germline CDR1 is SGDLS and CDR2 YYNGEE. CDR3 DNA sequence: TGTGCCAGCAGCGTAGAGACAGGGGCCCGGGTTACGCAGTATTTT. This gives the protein CASSVETGARVTQYF.

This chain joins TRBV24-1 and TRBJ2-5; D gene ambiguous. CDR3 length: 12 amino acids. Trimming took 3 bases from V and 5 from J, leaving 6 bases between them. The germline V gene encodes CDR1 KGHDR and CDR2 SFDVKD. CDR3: CATSDPGETQYF. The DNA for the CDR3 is TGTGCCACCAGTGATCCCGGGGAGACCCAGTACTTC.

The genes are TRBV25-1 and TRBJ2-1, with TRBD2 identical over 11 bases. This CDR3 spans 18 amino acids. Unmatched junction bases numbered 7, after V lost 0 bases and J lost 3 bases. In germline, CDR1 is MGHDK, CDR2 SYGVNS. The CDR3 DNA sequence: TGTGCCAGCAGTGAATACCTCACCGGGACTAGCGGCTACAATGAGCAGTTCTTC. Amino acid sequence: CASSEYLTGTSGYNEQFF.